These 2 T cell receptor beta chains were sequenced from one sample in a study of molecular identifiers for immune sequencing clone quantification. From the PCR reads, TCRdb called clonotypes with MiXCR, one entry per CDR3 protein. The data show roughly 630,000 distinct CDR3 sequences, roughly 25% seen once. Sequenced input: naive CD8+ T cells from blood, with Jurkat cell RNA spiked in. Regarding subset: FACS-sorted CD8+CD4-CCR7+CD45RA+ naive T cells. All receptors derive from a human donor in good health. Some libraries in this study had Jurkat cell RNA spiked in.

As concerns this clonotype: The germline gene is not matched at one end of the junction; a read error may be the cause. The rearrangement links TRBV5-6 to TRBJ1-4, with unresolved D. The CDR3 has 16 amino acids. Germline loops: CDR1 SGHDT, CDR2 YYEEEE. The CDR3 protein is CASSFGRIATNVKLFF. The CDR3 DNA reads TGTGCCAGCAGCTTTGGACGGATTGCAACTAATGTAAAACTGTTTTTT.

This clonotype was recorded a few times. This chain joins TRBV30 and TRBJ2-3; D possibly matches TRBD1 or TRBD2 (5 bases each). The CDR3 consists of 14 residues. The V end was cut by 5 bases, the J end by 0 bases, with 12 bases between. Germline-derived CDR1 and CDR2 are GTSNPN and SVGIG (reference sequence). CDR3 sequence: CAWGDVASTDTQYF. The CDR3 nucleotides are TGTGCCTGGGGGGACGTTGCTAGCACAGATACGCAGTATTTT. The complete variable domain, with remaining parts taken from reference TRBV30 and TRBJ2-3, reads SQTIHQWPATLVQPVGSPLSLECTVEGTSNPNLYWYRQAAGRGLQLLFYSVGIGQISSEVPQNLSASRPQDRQFILSSKKLLLSDSGFYLCAWGDVASTDTQYFGPGTRLTVL.